The rows below give T cell receptor beta chains drawn from one sample of a study of memory CD4+ T cells and cytomegalovirus serostatus. TCRdb's copy holds only in-frame clones and misses some; the assay was immunoSEQ multiplex PCR. The sample carries about 75,000 clones, 60% to 80% recorded once. Sequences were obtained from memory CD4+ T cells from blood. Receptors originate from an adult in good health and CMV-seropositive. Both conserved end residues are part of each CDR3. A D gene is named only where the DNA matches it firmly. The listing skips clone size in some rows; elsewhere it reads once, few, many or a size class.

j_call d_call clone_size cdr3_length v_call cdr3_aa cdr3_nt
TRBJ1-4 TRBD1 once 15 TRBV14 CASSFSDRGHDKLFF TGTGCCAGCAGCTTCTCGGACAGGGGGCATGATAAACTGTTTTTT
TRBJ1-1 TRBD1 few 12 TRBV6-5 CASSYTTGEAFF TGTGCCAGCAGTTACACGACAGGGGAAGCTTTCTTT
TRBJ2-5 . . 13 TRBV6-5 CASRFGLSETQYF TGTGCCAGCAGGTTTGGGCTCTCGGAGACCCAGTACTTC
TRBJ2-5 . . 16 TRBV2 CASSPGGGRVEETQYF TGTGCCAGCAGTCCCGGTGGGGGGCGAGTTGAAGAGACCCAGTACTTC
TRBJ1-5 TRBD1 . 17 TRBV6-1 CASSDLTGVGANQPQHF TGTGCCAGCAGTGATTTAACAGGGGTAGGGGCCAATCAGCCCCAGCATTTT
TRBJ1-1 . . 11 TRBV6-5 CASTAGLGAFF TGTGCCAGCACTGCAGGGTTGGGAGCTTTCTTT
TRBJ1-4 . . 16 TRBV2 CASSEGEYATNEKLFF TGTGCCAGCAGTGAAGGGGAGTATGCAACTAATGAAAAACTGTTTTTT
TRBJ1-3 TRBD1 few 16 TRBV7-2 CASSSGQLSSGNTIYF TGTGCCAGCAGCTCGGGACAGTTAAGCTCTGGAAACACCATATATTTT
TRBJ1-5 . . 13 TRBV15 CATRGVSNQPQHF TGTGCCACCAGGGGGGTTAGCAATCAGCCCCAGCATTTT
TRBJ2-7 TRBD1 . 13 TRBV10-2 CASRTGITYEQYF TGCGCCAGCAGGACAGGGATCACCTACGAGCAGTACTTC
TRBJ1-3 . . 15 TRBV7-9 CASSKQGASGNTIYF TGTGCCAGCAGCAAACAGGGCGCCTCTGGAAACACCATATATTTT
TRBJ2-3 . . 15 TRBV5-6 CASSLYGGSTDTQYF TGTGCCAGCAGCTTGTACGGGGGAAGCACAGATACGCAGTATTTT
TRBJ1-2 . few 13 TRBV25-1 CASSGGTNYGYTF TGTGCCAGCAGTGGAGGGACGAACTATGGCTACACCTTC
TRBJ1-2 . . 13 TRBV30 CAFIGKSAYGYTF TGTGCCTTTATAGGCAAGTCAGCCTATGGCTACACCTTC
TRBJ1-1 TRBD1 few 14 TRBV2 CASSVRGENTEAFF TGTGCCAGCAGCGTCAGGGGGGAGAACACTGAAGCTTTCTTT
TRBJ2-1 . many 12 TRBV6-6 CASIREGNEQFF TGTGCCAGCATTCGCGAGGGCAATGAGCAGTTCTTC
TRBJ1-5 . few 13 TRBV7-2 CASSSNVDQPQHF TGTGCCAGCAGCTCGAATGTGGATCAGCCCCAGCATTTT
TRBJ1-6 TRBD1 . 15 TRBV7-9 CASRGDRGLFSPLHF TGTGCCAGCAGGGGTGACAGGGGATTGTTTTCACCCCTCCACTTT
TRBJ2-3 . . 13 TRBV10-3 CAITGGEADTQYF TGTGCCATCACCGGGGGCGAAGCAGATACGCAGTATTTT
TRBJ2-2 . . 15 TRBV18 CASSPEGRSTGELFF TGTGCCAGCTCACCCGAGGGACGGAGCACCGGGGAGCTGTTTTTT
TRBJ1-1 TRBD1 . 14 TRBV5-1 CASSPGQGDGEAFF TGCGCCAGCAGCCCGGGACAGGGGGATGGTGAAGCTTTCTTT
TRBJ1-2 TRBD1 medium-sized 13 TRBV10-3 CAISPDRVDGYTF TGTGCCATCAGTCCTGACAGGGTAGATGGCTACACCTTC
TRBJ2-5 . . 16 TRBV5-4 CASSYTGLVVGETQYF TGTGCCAGCAGCTACACGGGGTTGGTAGTTGGAGAGACCCAGTACTTC
TRBJ1-2 . . 15 TRBV5-6 CASSLGVGTNYGYTF TGTGCCAGCAGCTTGGGGGTTGGGACTAACTATGGCTACACCTTC
TRBJ2-3 TRBD1 once 16 TRBV7-2 CASSLNTGGGTDTQYF TGTGCCAGCAGCTTAAATACAGGGGGCGGCACAGATACGCAGTATTTT
TRBJ1-5 . . 15 TRBV6-1 CASSRSHGGNQPQHF TGTGCCAGCAGTAGATCCCACGGTGGAAATCAGCCCCAGCATTTT
TRBJ2-6 . . 15 TRBV19 CASSPPGAGANVLTF TGTGCCAGTAGCCCGCCCGGGGCTGGGGCCAACGTCCTGACTTTC
TRBJ1-2 . . 15 TRBV6-1 CASSEGWDPIYGYTF TGTGCCAGCAGTGAAGGATGGGATCCAATCTATGGCTACACCTTC
TRBJ1-1 TRBD1 . 20 TRBV6-4 CASSDHGQGVGLTHATEAFF TGTGCCAGCAGTGACCACGGACAGGGAGTTGGGCTGACGCATGCCACTGAAGCTTTCTTT
TRBJ1-2 . once 14 TRBV4-1 CASSQDQGTGGYTF TGCGCCAGCAGCCAAGATCAGGGGACGGGTGGCTACACCTTC
TRBJ1-1 . once 15 TRBV11-2 CASSFRFGGNTEAFF TGTGCCAGCAGCTTTAGGTTCGGGGGAAACACTGAAGCTTTCTTT
TRBJ1-1 . . 14 TRBV11-2 CASSLPPRNTEAFF TGTGCCAGCAGCTTACCCCCCAGGAACACTGAAGCTTTCTTT
TRBJ2-3 TRBD2 . 14 TRBV7-9 CASSSDGGADTQYF TGTGCCAGCAGCTCCGACGGGGGGGCAGATACGCAGTATTTT
TRBJ1-5 . few 12 TRBV19 CASSIVGQPQHF TGTGCCAGTAGTATTGTGGGTCAGCCCCAGCATTTT
TRBJ2-2 TRBD2 . 16 TRBV10-3 CASTPDIAGVPGELFF TGTGCCTCCACACCGGACATAGCGGGAGTCCCCGGGGAGCTGTTTTTT
TRBJ2-1 TRBD1 . 15 TRBV19 CAPKGGQGTRNEQFF TGTGCCCCCAAAGGGGGACAGGGGACGAGGAATGAGCAGTTCTTC
TRBJ2-3 TRBD2 . 18 TRBV9 CASSTRIGLAGSTDTQYF TGTGCCAGCAGCACCCGAATCGGGCTAGCGGGTAGCACAGATACGCAGTATTTT
TRBJ2-1 TRBD1 once 16 TRBV5-4 CASSLGDRGRYNEQFF TGTGCCAGCAGCTTGGGAGATAGGGGGCGGTACAATGAGCAGTTCTTC